This T cell receptor (beta chain) was identified during a study of response to subunit inactivated influenza vaccine. Germline V gene data show CDR1 as SGHKS and CDR2 as YYEKEE (reference sequence). The CDR3 covers 15 residues. V lost 3 bases and J lost 6, with 19 bases in between. TCRdb re-analysed the RT-PCR reads in MiXCR, keeping a single row per CDR3 protein. The data hold about 540,000 distinct CDR3 sequences, with roughly 25% observed a single time. This clonotype was seen only a few times. This sample was shared with a second study, whose subject was T cells expressing NK-cell markers. This second study says: A 5'RACE template switching approach incorporating UMIs was used to make TCR beta cDNA. Six or seven donors carried dominant NKG2C+ clonotypes that made up roughly 1.0-8% of their CD8+ T cells.

Sequencing was performed on CD4+ T cells sorted from PBMCs, taken less than 13 days after vaccination. V usage is TRBV5-5 and J usage is TRBJ2-7; no definite D call. This clonotype was sampled from a man aged 50 to 59 who received an inactivated influenza vaccine. The CDR3 here is CASSSSSWAETEQYF. The CDR3 nucleotides read TGTGCCAGCAGCTCCAGTTCCTGGGCTGAGACCGAGCAGTACTTC.